This TCR beta chain was sequenced during a study of siplizumab effects on memory and regulatory T cells. Germline CDR1 reads MNHEY; CDR2 reads SVGAGI. CDR3 length: 13 amino acids. Trimming removed 5 bases at V and 11 bases at J, with 16 bases between. With regard to this clone: Its matching antigen is unknown.

Regarding the study as a whole: It was never confirmed that proliferating Tregs from siplizumab cultures were suppressive.

Assay used: immunoSEQ multiplex PCR; TCRdb lists only in-frame clones, some missing. The sample yields around 100,000 clones, about 94% seen once. Source material: non-Treg CD4+ T cells sorted from blood. The chain is built from TRBV6-5 and TRBJ2-1, with D unresolved. The origin of this receptor is a human donor in good health. This chain's CDR3 is CASSPRTRWKQFF. The DNA for the CDR3 is TGTGCCAGCAGTCCCAGGACCCGCTGGAAGCAGTTCTTC.